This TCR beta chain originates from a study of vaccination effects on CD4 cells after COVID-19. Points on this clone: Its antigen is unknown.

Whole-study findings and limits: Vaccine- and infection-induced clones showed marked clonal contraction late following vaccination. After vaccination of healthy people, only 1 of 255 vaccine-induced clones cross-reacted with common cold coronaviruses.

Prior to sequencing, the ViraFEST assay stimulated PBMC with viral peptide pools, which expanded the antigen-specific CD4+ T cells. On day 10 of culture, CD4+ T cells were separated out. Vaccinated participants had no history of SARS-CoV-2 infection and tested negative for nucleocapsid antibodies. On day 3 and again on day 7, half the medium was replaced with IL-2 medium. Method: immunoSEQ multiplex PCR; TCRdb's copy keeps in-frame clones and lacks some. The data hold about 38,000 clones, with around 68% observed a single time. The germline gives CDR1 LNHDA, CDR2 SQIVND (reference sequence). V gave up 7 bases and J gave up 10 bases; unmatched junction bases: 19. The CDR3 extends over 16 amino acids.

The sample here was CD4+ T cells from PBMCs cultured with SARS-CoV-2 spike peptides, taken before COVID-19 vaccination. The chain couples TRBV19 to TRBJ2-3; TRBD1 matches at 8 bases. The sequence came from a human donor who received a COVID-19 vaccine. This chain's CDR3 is CASNRDRSSPGVAQYF. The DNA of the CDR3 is TGTGCCAGTAACCGGGACAGGAGTTCCCCCGGGGTGGCGCAGTATTTT.